The following is a T cell receptor beta chain sequence with its context. One base away lies a much larger clone, so this may be a sequencing read error. For each extraction, RNA and DNA were obtained together from approximately 20-30 mg of unsorted bulk tissue. Patients carried chronic HBV infection without prior treatment. The data belong to a study of tumor-infiltrating lymphocytes in primary liver carcinoma. Germline CDR1 SNHLY, CDR2 FYNNEI. CDR3 length: 13 amino acids. TCR beta cDNA was made from 400 to 500 ng total RNA with a constant-region primer. Libraries of TCR beta came from three nested multiplex PCR rounds with slightly modified ARM-PCR. TRBV1-TRBV30 forward primers and a C-beta reverse primer were used in the first two PCR rounds, which each ran for about 9 cycles. TCRdb called the multiplex PCR reads again in MiXCR, with one record for every CDR3 protein. The table has about 37,000 distinct CDR3 sequences, 60% to 80% seen once; the top ten hold 35% to 40%.

This receptor was obtained from a man between 40 and 49 years old with primary liver carcinoma and hepatitis B virus infection. The chain employs TRBV2 and TRBJ2-1, with TRBD1 identical over 8 bases. What was sequenced was tumor-adjacent normal liver tissue. The CDR3 reads CGSRTGQAGGQFF. The CDR3 coding sequence is TGTGGCAGCAGGACAGGGCAAGCAGGAGGGCAGTTCTTC.